Following are 20 T cell receptor beta chains from one sample sequenced in a study of CD8 T cells in Susac syndrome. Reverse transcription of roughly 0.5 to 1 ug RNA was carried out with random hexamers. TCRdb itself ran the immunoSEQ multiplex PCR reads through MiXCR, one entry per CDR3 protein. This sample has about 290,000 distinct CDR3 sequences, with roughly 85% found just once. The sample was CD8+ T cells from PBMCs. These receptors all come from a human donor with multiple sclerosis.

This rearrangement joins TRBV28 to TRBJ2-3; perhaps TRBD2 as D (7 bases). This CDR3 comprises 15 residues. Germline CDR1 MDHEN, CDR2 SYDVKM. The V gene lost 6 bases and the J gene lost 5 bases, with 18 bases spanning the gap. As DNA, the CDR3 is TGTGCCAGCAGCCTGGGGGCGGGAGAGGTAGATACGCAGTATTTT. It codes for CASSLGAGEVDTQYF.

The J gene is TRBJ2-7, the V gene TRBV4-3; no reliable D call. Germline V gene sequence: CDR1 LGHNA, CDR2 YSLEER. There are 15 residues in the CDR3. The V and J ends lost 3 bases and 0 bases respectively, with 12 bases between them. In nucleotides, the CDR3 is TGCGCCAGCAGCCATTCAGTGAGAAGCTCCTACGAGCAGTACTTC. This sequence encodes CASSHSVRSSYEQYF.

The chain is built from TRBV9 and TRBJ2-5, with 9 bases that match TRBD2. Germline CDR1 SGDLS, CDR2 YYNGEE. There are 15 residues in the CDR3. V was clipped by 3 bases and J by 0 bases; unmatched bases: 3. CDR3 DNA: TGTGCCAGCAGCGCCGGACTAGCGTACCAAGAGACCCAGTACTTC. This translates into CASSAGLAYQETQYF. The full variable domain, in which reference TRBV9 and TRBJ2-5 provide the parts outside the CDR3, is DSGVTQTPKHLITATGQRVTLRCSPRSGDLSVYWYQQSLDQGLQFLIQYYNGEERAKGNILERFSAQQFPDLHSELNLSSLELGDSALYFCASSAGLAYQETQYFGPGTRLLVL.

The rearrangement links TRBV3-1 to TRBJ1-3; no definite D call. CDR1 and CDR2 from the germline V gene are LGHDT and YNNKEL (reference sequence). CDR3 length: 17 residues. V shed 3 bases and J shed 2 bases, with 17 bases lying between them. The chain's CDR3 is CASSQDRYFEAGNTIYF. In DNA, the CDR3 is TGTGCCAGCAGCCAGGATCGGTATTTCGAGGCTGGAAACACCATATATTTT.

The genes are TRBV2 and TRBJ1-1; TRBD1 might be the D (6 bases). Germline V CDR1 and CDR2: SNHLY, FYNNEI. The CDR3 has 12 amino acids. V was pared by 11 bases and J by 11 bases, with 21 bases between. CDR3 sequence reads: CAGHERGPAAFF. CDR3 DNA sequence: TGTGCCGGTCATGAGCGGGGGCCCGCCGCTTTCTTT. Drawing the rest from reference TRBV2 and TRBJ1-1, the complete variable domain is EPEVTQTPSHQVTQMGQEVILRCVPISNHLYFYWYRQILGQKVEFLVSFYNNEISEKSEIFDDQFSVERPDGSNFTLKIRSTKLEDSAMYFCAGHERGPAAFFGQGTRLTVV.

The V call is TRBV28, the J call TRBJ2-2; D may be TRBD2 (6 bases). Germline CDR1 reads MDHEN; CDR2 reads SYDVKM. Trimming pared 6 bases from V and 3 bases from J, leaving 17 bases between. The CDR3 contains 16 residues. The CDR3 here is CASSLGVGEDTGELFF. CDR3 nucleotide sequence: TGTGCCAGCAGCCTCGGGGTCGGGGAGGACACCGGGGAGCTGTTTTTT.

CDR3 bases: TGTGCCAGCCGACCGACCTTGGGGGACATTCAGTACTTC. Translation gives CASRPTLGDIQYF. The chain combines TRBV5-4 with TRBJ2-4; D is possibly TRBD1 or TRBD2 (5 bases each). This CDR3 is built from 13 residues. Germline assignment: CDR1 SGHNT and CDR2 YYREEE (reference sequence). With 7 bases removed from V and 8 bases from J, the gap between germline ends came to 16 bases.

The chain joins TRBV4-3 to TRBJ2-7; 8 bases fit TRBD1. CDR3 size: 14 residues. Trimming at V came to 4 bases and at J to 1 base, leaving 3 bases not matched to a gene. Germline-derived CDR1 and CDR2 are LGHNA and YSLEER. CDR3 sequence: CASSPDRVSYEQYF. The CDR3 DNA is TGCGCCAGCAGCCCGGACAGGGTTTCCTACGAGCAGTACTTC.

The chain links TRBV2 to TRBJ2-1; D is perhaps TRBD1 (5 bases). This CDR3 is built from 14 residues. Trimming removed 4 bases from V and 15 bases from J, with 22 bases in between. The germline CDR1 and CDR2 sequences are SNHLY and FYNNEI. The DNA of the CDR3 is TGTGCCAGCAGTGTTATCCTCAGGGCGAATGGGGCGTTCTTC. Its translation: CASSVILRANGAFF.

The CDR3 DNA follows: TGTGCCAGCAGCTTGTATCTCGGGAGTAGCCCAGATACGCAGTATTTT. Translating gives CASSLYLGSSPDTQYF. The chain is built from TRBV5-4 and TRBJ2-3; D may be TRBD2 (6 bases). From germline, CDR1 is SGHNT and CDR2 YYREEE (reference sequence). V lost 1 base, J lost 4 bases, and 16 bases lay in between. The CDR3 runs to 16 residues.

The chain has TRBV27 and TRBJ1-2, with a weak D call TRBD1 (5 bases). V lost 6 bases and J lost 0, with 11 bases in between. This CDR3 region has 14 residues. Germline loops: CDR1 MNHEY, CDR2 SMNVEV (reference sequence). CDR3 region: CASRLGGANYGYTF. In DNA form, the CDR3 reads TGTGCCAGCAGATTGGGGGGAGCTAACTATGGCTACACCTTC.

The V and J genes are TRBV4-1 and TRBJ2-7, with 8 nucleotides matching TRBD2. Trimming removed 5 bases from V and 7 bases from J; junction bases left unmatched: 7. CDR1 and CDR2 (germline): MGHRA, YSYEKL. The CDR3 loop spans 13 amino acids. The CDR3 loop reads CASSYPGGREQYF. For the CDR3, the DNA is TGCGCCAGCAGCTACCCGGGGGGGCGGGAGCAGTACTTC.

The CDR3 bases are TGTGCCACCGGGGATGGGCTGACGGCCTACGAGCAGTACTTC. It specifies CATGDGLTAYEQYF. The chain couples TRBV6-2 or TRBV6-3 to TRBJ2-7; a weak D match, TRBD2 (5 bases). CDR3 length: 14 amino acids. Germline V lookup: CDR1 MNHEY, CDR2 SVGEGT. The V end was cut by 10 bases, the J end by 2 bases, with 18 bases between.

The chain has TRBV28 and TRBJ1-5; D call uncertain. In germline, CDR1 is MDHEN, CDR2 SYDVKM. V was pared by 6 bases and J by 5 bases, with 14 bases between. The CDR3 runs 14 residues. The CDR3 DNA reads TGTGCCAGCAGCCTAAAGATGGCCGATCAGCCCCAGCATTTT. Translating gives CASSLKMADQPQHF.

V usage is TRBV4-1 and J usage is TRBJ2-1; possible D gene TRBD1, 6 bases. Trimming took off 0 bases at V and 3 bases at J, with 15 bases between the two ends. Per germline, CDR1 MGHRA and CDR2 YSYEKL. The length of the CDR3 is 17 residues. CDR3 in amino acids: CASSQDWGREGYNEQFF. CDR3 nucleotide sequence: TGCGCCAGCAGCCAAGATTGGGGGCGCGAGGGCTACAATGAGCAGTTCTTC.

This clonotype was seen a single time. The chain carries TRBV29-1 and TRBJ2-7; D possibly corresponds to TRBD2 (7 bases). V dropped 2 bases and J dropped 5 bases, with 13 bases sitting between them. The germline V gene has CDR1 SQVTM and CDR2 ANQGSEA. The CDR3 is 13 amino acids. This chain's CDR3 is CSVEPGGRDEQYF. The CDR3 nucleotides read TGCAGCGTTGAACCCGGGGGGCGGGACGAGCAGTACTTC.

This clonotype was seen a single time. Written as DNA, the CDR3 is TGTGCCAGTCAAACGGGGGGGGGCGGCAGCAATCAGCCCCAGCATTTT. It specifies CASQTGGGGSNQPQHF. V and J are TRBV2 and TRBJ1-5; tentatively, D is TRBD1 (6 bases). Germline CDR1 reads SNHLY; CDR2 reads FYNNEI. This CDR3 is built from 16 residues. V dropped 9 bases and J dropped 1 base, with 19 bases sitting between them.

The genes are TRBV6-1 and TRBJ1-2, with 9 nucleotides matching TRBD1. The CDR3 runs to 17 residues. V trimming: 6 bases; J trimming: 8 bases; junction bases outside the gene matches: 19. CDR1 MNHNS and CDR2 SASEGT come from the germline V gene. The CDR3 DNA reads as TGTGCCAGCAGGCTCCAGACTCCCGGGACAGGGATACACGGCTACACCTTC. The encoded protein is CASRLQTPGTGIHGYTF.

The chain couples TRBV2 to TRBJ2-1; D call uncertain. This CDR3 comprises 16 residues. Germline CDR1 reads SNHLY; CDR2 reads FYNNEI. V gave up 1 base and J gave up 3 bases, with 13 bases separating them. The CDR3 sequence is CASSEVGLPIYNEQFF. DNA of the CDR3: TGTGCCAGCAGTGAAGTTGGGCTTCCAATCTACAATGAGCAGTTCTTC. The full variable domain, with the rest looked up from reference TRBV2 and TRBJ2-1, is EPEVTQTPSHQVTQMGQEVILRCVPISNHLYFYWYRQILGQKVEFLVSFYNNEISEKSEIFDDQFSVERPDGSNFTLKIRSTKLEDSAMYFCASSEVGLPIYNEQFFGPGTRLTVL.

V and J are TRBV9 and TRBJ2-1; no clear D gene. The V end was cut by 4 bases, the J end by 10 bases, with 12 bases between. The CDR3 spans 12 residues. CDR1 and CDR2 (germline): SGDLS, YYNGEE. CDR3 DNA: TGTGCCAGCAGCCCAGACTTGCGGGAGCAGTTCTTC. Its translation: CASSPDLREQFF.